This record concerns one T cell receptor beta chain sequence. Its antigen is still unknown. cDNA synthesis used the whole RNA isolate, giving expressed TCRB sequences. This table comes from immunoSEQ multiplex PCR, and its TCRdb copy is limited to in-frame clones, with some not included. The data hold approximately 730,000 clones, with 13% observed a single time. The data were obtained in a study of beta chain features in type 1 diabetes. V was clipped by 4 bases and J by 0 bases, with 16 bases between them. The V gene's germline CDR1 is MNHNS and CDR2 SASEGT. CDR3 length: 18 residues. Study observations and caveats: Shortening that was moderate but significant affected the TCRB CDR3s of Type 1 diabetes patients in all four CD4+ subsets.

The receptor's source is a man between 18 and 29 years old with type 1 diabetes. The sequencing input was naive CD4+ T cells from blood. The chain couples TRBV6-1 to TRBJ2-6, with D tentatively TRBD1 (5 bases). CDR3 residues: CASSVGQELSSGANVLTF. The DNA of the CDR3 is TGTGCCAGCAGTGTGGGGCAGGAACTTAGCTCTGGGGCCAACGTCCTGACTTTC.